A single sample is the source of the 9 T cell receptor beta chains below, sequenced in a study of blood T cell repertoires in COVID-19. TCRdb's copy holds only in-frame clones and misses some; the assay was immunoSEQ multiplex PCR. Seen here are about 360,000 clones, 70% to 90% observed once, and the top ten hold over 2.5%. Source material: peripheral blood. The receptors derive from a human donor in a cohort sampled during active COVID-19.

This rearrangement joins TRBV5-5 to TRBJ1-2; 10 bases are a match to TRBD1. The germline gives CDR1 SGHKS, CDR2 YYEKEE (reference sequence). V was pared by 0 bases and J by 6 bases, with 8 bases of the junction left unmatched. The CDR3 has 16 residues. The CDR3 reads CASSLGTGGIQDGYTF. CDR3 nucleotides: TGTGCCAGCAGCTTGGGGACAGGGGGGATTCAGGATGGCTACACCTTC.

This CDR3 reads CASSLSGTGNNEQFF. The CDR3 nucleotides read TGTGCCAGCAGCCTCTCCGGGACAGGTAACAATGAGCAGTTCTTC. The genes are TRBV9 and TRBJ2-1; the match to TRBD1 covers 8 bases. Germline loops: CDR1 SGDLS, CDR2 YYNGEE. The junction had 8 bases not matched to a gene; V was cut back by 4 bases and J by 5 bases. CDR3 size: 15 residues.

The chain recombines TRBV29-1 with TRBJ2-5; 13 positions agree with TRBD2. V gave up 6 bases and J gave up 4 bases; unmatched junction bases: 2. The CDR3 covers 13 residues. CDR1 is SQVTM and CDR2 is ANQGSEA in the germline V gene. Here the CDR3 reads CSVRTSGRETQYF. For the CDR3, the DNA is TGCAGCGTGCGGACTAGCGGGAGAGAGACCCAGTACTTC.

This chain links TRBV2 with TRBJ2-5, with a weak D call TRBD2 (6 bases). This CDR3 spans 14 amino acids. Germline V CDR1 and CDR2: SNHLY, FYNNEI. Trimming left V 8 bases short and J 5 bases short, with 18 bases between. The CDR3 DNA is TGTGCCAGCGAGTACGGGGGAGACCGGGAGACCCAGTACTTC. Its translation is CASEYGGDRETQYF.

V usage is TRBV28 and J usage is TRBJ1-1, with D hard to call. The V gene's germline CDR1 is MDHEN and CDR2 SYDVKM. CDR3 size: 14 residues. Deletions cut 5 bases from V and 4 bases from J, with 14 bases between. The CDR3 DNA follows: TGTGCCAGCAGTCCCTCATTTGTCGGCACTGAAGCTTTCTTT. Its translation is CASSPSFVGTEAFF.

The chain uses TRBV5-1 and TRBJ1-1; D not certain. CDR3 length: 14 amino acids. The ends were cut back, 0 bases at V and 1 base at J, with 7 bases in the middle. Looked up from germline, CDR1 is SGHRS and CDR2 is YFSETQ. The CDR3 coding sequence is TGCGCCAGCAGCTTGGACAGAAAGAACACTGAAGCTTTCTTT. Protein sequence: CASSLDRKNTEAFF.

The chain is built from TRBV3-1 (or the pseudogene TRBV3-2) and TRBJ2-7, with unresolved D. The CDR3 covers 14 residues. The germline V gene has CDR1 LGHDT and CDR2 YNNKEL (reference sequence). Trimming removed 0 bases from V and 3 bases from J, with 9 bases in between. Written as DNA, the CDR3 is TGTGCCAGCAGCCAAGATTCTCAGAACTACGAGCAGTACTTC. Amino acid sequence: CASSQDSQNYEQYF.

This chain joins TRBV28 and TRBJ2-5, with D hard to call. Germline CDR1 MDHEN, CDR2 SYDVKM. Trimming took off 2 bases at V and 5 bases at J, with 12 bases between the two ends. The CDR3 length is 14 residues. For the CDR3, the DNA is TGTGCCAGCAGTTTAGGGTCCTCCGGGGAGACCCAGTACTTC. This gives the protein CASSLGSSGETQYF.

The chain has TRBV5-4 and TRBJ2-7, with D maybe TRBD2 (6 bases). The CDR3 consists of 14 residues. The ends were cut back, 4 bases at V and 7 bases at J, with 18 bases in the middle. Germline-derived CDR1 and CDR2 are SGHNT and YYREEE (reference sequence). The DNA for the CDR3 is TGTGCCAGCAGCATTTCACTAGCCGGGGAAGAGCAGTACTTC. It translates to CASSISLAGEEQYF. Variable domain in full (rest from reference TRBV5-4 and TRBJ2-7): ETGVTQSPTHLIKTRGQQVTLRCSSQSGHNTVSWYQQALGQGPQFIFQYYREEENGRGNFPPRFSGLQFPNYSSELNVNALELDDSALYLCASSISLAGEEQYFGPGTRLTVT.